This T cell receptor beta chain was captured in a study of T cells in localized non-small cell lung cancer. Assay: immunoSEQ multiplex PCR; the TCRdb copy retains only in-frame clones and omits some. Of 30,000 or so clones in the sample, 92% were seen once. On this clone itself: Antigen: not known.

The ends were cut back, 5 bases at V and 3 bases at J, with 11 bases in the middle. The CDR3 is made up of 14 amino acids. The germline CDR1 and CDR2 sequences are MNHEY and SMNVEV (reference sequence). Study-wide results and caveats: Uninvolved adjacent lung showed peak T cell clonality, exceeding tumor.

The input for sequencing was peripheral blood mononuclear cells, taken before any cancer treatment. The clonotype was recovered from a woman aged 40-75 years with stage III lung adenocarcinoma. The rearrangement links TRBV27 to TRBJ2-1; tentative D call: TRBD1 (5 bases). The CDR3 protein is CASSPRALYNEQFF. Written as DNA, the CDR3 is TGTGCCAGCAGTCCCAGGGCCCTCTACAATGAGCAGTTCTTC.